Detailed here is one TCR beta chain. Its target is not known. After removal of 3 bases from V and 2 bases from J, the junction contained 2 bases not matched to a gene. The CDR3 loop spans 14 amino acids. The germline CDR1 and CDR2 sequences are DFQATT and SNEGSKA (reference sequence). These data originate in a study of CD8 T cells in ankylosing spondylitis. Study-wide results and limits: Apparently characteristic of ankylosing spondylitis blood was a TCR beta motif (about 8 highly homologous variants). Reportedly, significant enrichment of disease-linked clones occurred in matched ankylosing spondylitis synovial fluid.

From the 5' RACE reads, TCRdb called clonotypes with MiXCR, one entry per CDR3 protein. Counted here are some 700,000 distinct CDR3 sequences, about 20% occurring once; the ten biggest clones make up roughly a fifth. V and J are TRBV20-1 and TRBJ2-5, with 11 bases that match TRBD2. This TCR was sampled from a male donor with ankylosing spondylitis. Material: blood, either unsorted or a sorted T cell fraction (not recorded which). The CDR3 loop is CSASPSGGQETQYF. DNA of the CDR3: TGCAGTGCTAGTCCTAGCGGGGGGCAAGAGACCCAGTACTTC.